These T cell receptor beta chains were read from a single sample in a study of CD8 T cells in ankylosing spondylitis. TCRdb re-analysed the 5' RACE reads in MiXCR, keeping a single row per CDR3 protein. The sample has a few hundred thousand distinct CDR3 sequences; roughly 18% are singletons. Sequencing was done on a sample of blood, either unsorted or a sorted T cell fraction (not recorded which). These receptors all come from a male donor with ankylosing spondylitis or in good health (not recorded which). The CDR3 runs from the conserved cysteine through the conserved F or W. A D gene is named only where the DNA matches it firmly. Clone size is not always given. Where it is, it says once, few, many or a class for expanded clones.

V	D	J	size	CDR3	DNA
TRBV5-1	TRBD2	TRBJ2-5	many	CASSPPTSGSLETQYF	TGCGCCAGCAGCCCTCCGACTAGCGGGAGCCTAGAGACCCAGTACTTC
TRBV29-1	TRBD2	TRBJ2-1	many	CSVIERGLYNEQFF	TGCAGTGTCATCGAGCGGGGCTTATACAATGAGCAGTTCTTC
TRBV12-5	TRBD2	TRBJ2-7	-	CASASPELAVLYEQYF	TGTGCTAGTGCCTCGCCCGAACTAGCGGTTTTGTACGAGCAGTACTTC
TRBV7-6	TRBD2	TRBJ2-1	-	CASSLGAISGGYNEQFF	TGTGCCAGCAGCCTAGGGGCCATTAGCGGGGGGTACAATGAGCAGTTCTTC
TRBV4-3	TRBD2	TRBJ2-7	few	CASSPSGLAVYEQYF	TGCGCCAGCAGCCCATCGGGACTAGCGGTCTACGAGCAGTACTTC
TRBV3-1	TRBD2	TRBJ2-1	many	CASSQDYGRAGDEQFF	TGTGCCAGCAGCCAAGACTACGGGAGGGCCGGGGATGAGCAGTTCTTC
TRBV3-1	-	TRBJ2-7	-	CASSPSNGGGEYF	TGTGCCAGCAGCCCCTCAAATGGAGGGGGAGAGTACTTC
TRBV20-1	-	TRBJ2-3	-	CSASSPEEGGYSSTDTQYF	TGCAGTGCTAGTTCCCCCGAGGAGGGGGGGTACTCTAGCACAGATACGCAGTATTTT
TRBV7-2	-	TRBJ2-5	few	CASSVLVFGETQYF	TGTGCCAGCAGCGTGCTGGTTTTTGGGGAGACCCAGTACTTC
TRBV20-1	-	TRBJ2-1	many	CSARTSHHGYEQFF	TGCAGTGCTAGGACTAGTCATCATGGGTATGAGCAGTTCTTC
TRBV27	-	TRBJ1-2	-	CASSSTGQFDYGYTF	TGTGCCAGCAGTTCAACAGGACAGTTTGACTATGGCTACACCTTC
TRBV20-1	TRBD2	TRBJ2-1	-	CSARARNGTSGRSYNEQFF	TGCAGTGCTAGGGCTAGAAACGGGACTAGCGGGAGATCGTACAATGAGCAGTTCTTC
TRBV6-2/TRBV6-3	-	TRBJ1-1	-	CASSSPALEVDTEAFF	TGTGCCAGCAGTTCCCCCGCATTGGAGGTCGACACTGAAGCTTTCTTT
TRBV4-1	TRBD2	TRBJ2-7	many	CASSQGLADTYEQYF	TGCGCCAGCAGCCAAGGACTAGCGGATACCTACGAGCAGTACTTC
TRBV12-3/TRBV12-4	-	TRBJ2-1	few	CASSLMGVRDEQFF	TGTGCCAGCAGTTTAATGGGGGTTCGGGATGAGCAGTTCTTC
TRBV3-1	TRBD2	TRBJ2-1	-	CASSQPTAGVHNEQFF	TGTGCCAGCAGCCAGCCCACTGCGGGAGTCCACAATGAGCAGTTCTTC
TRBV12-3/TRBV12-4	-	TRBJ2-1	-	CASSFVYNEQFF	TGTGCCAGCAGTTTTGTGTACAATGAGCAGTTCTTC
TRBV24-1	-	TRBJ2-5	-	CATSLGSETQYF	TGTGCCACCAGTTTAGGGTCAGAGACCCAGTACTTC
TRBV29-1	TRBD2	TRBJ2-7	-	CSVEGGNSYEQYF	TGCAGCGTTGAGGGGGGGAACTCCTACGAGCAGTACTTC